A selection of T cell receptor beta chains follows, all from one sample in a study of shared clonotypes between healthy human individuals. TCRdb's table, derived via immunoSEQ multiplex PCR, lists solely in-frame clones and lacks some. The table lists some 2 million clones, about 95% of them singletons. The sequenced material came from naive CD8+ T cells sorted from blood. Receptors originate from a man between 18 and 35 years old in good health. Both conserved end residues are part of each CDR3. Fields, in order: V gene, clone size, J gene, CDR3 protein. Clone size appears in some rows only: once, few, many, or a class for an expanded clone.

TRBV4-3	NA	TRBJ2-7	CASSQDGGSPYEQYF
TRBV10-3	NA	TRBJ2-1	CAISDLAGYSYNEQFF
TRBV27	NA	TRBJ2-7	CASRQEVDEQYF
TRBV19	NA	TRBJ2-1	CASSIGQGVVNEQFF
TRBV11-2	NA	TRBJ2-4	CASSLLAGSLAKNIQYF
TRBV2	NA	TRBJ1-2	CASSGLGYTF
TRBV7-9	NA	TRBJ1-2	CASSYTGQLNYGYTF
TRBV5-1	NA	TRBJ2-3	CASGIGTSGTDTQYF
TRBV15	few	TRBJ2-3	CATSRGQGAADTQYF
TRBV5-6	NA	TRBJ2-7	CASSLAGGADYEQYF
TRBV4-1	NA	TRBJ2-2	CASSHLPGQGYTGELFF
TRBV7-2	NA	TRBJ2-3	CASSLFAGEGDTDTQYF
TRBV5-1	NA	TRBJ2-7	CASGTGTGHNEQYF
TRBV5-4	NA	TRBJ1-1	CASSLRGAGTEAFF
TRBV10-2	NA	TRBJ2-1	CASITTSGVYNEQFF
TRBV11-2	once	TRBJ2-7	CASSLLVGGGWMDF
TRBV5-1	NA	TRBJ1-2	CASSPRVYFNNSGYGYTF
TRBV7-8	NA	TRBJ2-3	CASSLAGSTDTQYF
TRBV5-1	NA	TRBJ2-1	CASSLGRVAYNEQFF
TRBV9	NA	TRBJ2-7	CASSVEGGAPYEQYF
TRBV10-1	NA	TRBJ2-2	CASSETGNTGELFF
TRBV6-1	NA	TRBJ1-2	CASSEARTGGLGYTF
TRBV19	NA	TRBJ1-6	CASSPTSGGTSPLHF
TRBV19	NA	TRBJ2-1	CASSMDSRGEQFF
TRBV4-1	NA	TRBJ2-7	CASSTPGQYGEQYF
TRBV29-1	once	TRBJ2-2	CSVGDSNTGELFF
TRBV7-9	NA	TRBJ2-1	CASSASGLAGRLEQFF
TRBV6-4	NA	TRBJ2-5	CASSVPRLAGEETQYF
TRBV29-1	once	TRBJ2-7	CSVGGGQISEEQYF
TRBV25-1	NA	TRBJ1-6	CASSEVSYGGSPLHF
TRBV6-1	once	TRBJ2-1	CASHRTSGSFDEQFF
TRBV9	NA	TRBJ2-3	CASSASLAVPTDTQYF
TRBV4-1	NA	TRBJ1-2	CASSQAVRDDYGYTF
TRBV27	once	TRBJ1-5	CASSPQGSNQPQHF
TRBV21-1	NA	TRBJ1-6	CASSKGTAMSSPLHF
TRBV6-1	NA	TRBJ2-5	CASSEGASETQYF
TRBV7-9	NA	TRBJ2-2	CASSLGTGSGAPEELFF
TRBV19	NA	TRBJ1-6	CASKGLYGAYNSPLHF
TRBV10-2	NA	TRBJ2-2	CASSDTKRTGELFF
TRBV4-1	NA	TRBJ1-6	CASSQEVGFNSPLHF
TRBV2	NA	TRBJ2-3	CASAEPLGGSTDTQYF
TRBV5-4	NA	TRBJ2-7	CASSFVSGRASYEQYF
TRBV7-9	NA	TRBJ2-7	CASSFGTGGFHEQYF
TRBV19	NA	TRBJ1-1	CASSILMVSEAFF
TRBV28	NA	TRBJ2-3	CASSFGRGGHSTDTQYF
TRBV12-5	NA	TRBJ2-1	CASGLTYGVESDEQFF
TRBV6-1	NA	TRBJ1-3	CAISSDTSSGNTIYF
TRBV11-2	NA	TRBJ2-7	CASSLVRGQGSDEQYF
TRBV19	NA	TRBJ2-2	CASSLGTAFAGELFF
TRBV28	NA	TRBJ2-3	CASSLSRGGLTDTQYF
TRBV7-2	once	TRBJ2-7	CASSLAGTSGSPYEQYF
TRBV7-6	NA	TRBJ2-3	CASSSFYQEHTQYF
TRBV13	NA	TRBJ2-1	CASSPQLASGSYNEQFF
TRBV2	NA	TRBJ2-2	CASRPMTGELFF